These 28 T cell receptor beta chains share one sample of origin, sequenced in a study of blood T cell repertoires in COVID-19. TCRdb's copy holds only in-frame clones and misses some; the assay was immunoSEQ multiplex PCR. The sample has approximately 300,000 clones, about nine tenths seen once. The sample was peripheral blood. The receptors originated from a woman aged 25 to 45 with COVID-19, enrolled during active disease.

This chain connects TRBV6-5 to TRBJ1-1; weak D call: TRBD1 (6 bases). V shed 5 bases and J shed 5 bases, with 9 bases lying between them. CDR3 length: 12 residues. The germline gives CDR1 MNHEY, CDR2 SVGAGI. The CDR3 nucleotides are TGTGCCAGCAGTAGACAGGAGACTGAAGCTTTCTTT. It yields the protein CASSRQETEAFF.

The genes are TRBV11-2 and TRBJ1-3; D not certain. This CDR3 region has 14 residues. Germline V lookup: CDR1 SGHAT, CDR2 FQNNGV. V gave up 3 bases and J gave up 8 bases, with 14 bases separating them. CDR3 protein: CASSLGAVTDTIYF. The CDR3 DNA follows: TGTGCCAGCAGCTTGGGAGCGGTTACAGACACCATATATTTT.

The V gene is TRBV6-5, the J gene TRBJ1-5; tentative D call: TRBD1 (5 bases). V lost 10 bases to trimming and J lost 4 bases, with 14 bases between them. Germline V lookup: CDR1 MNHEY, CDR2 SVGAGI. There are 13 residues in the CDR3. CDR3 nucleotides: TGTGCCATCAGCTCCAGGGTTAATCAGCCCCAGCATTTT. Translated, it gives CAISSRVNQPQHF.

This clone occurred once. The V gene is TRBV6-5, the J gene TRBJ2-7; D perhaps matches TRBD1 (6 bases). V was pared by 6 bases and J by 3 bases, with 9 bases between. The CDR3 is made up of 12 amino acids. In germline, CDR1 is MNHEY, CDR2 SVGAGI. CDR3 bases: TGTGCCAGCAGGGACAGTCTCTACGAGCAGTACTTC. Its translation: CASRDSLYEQYF.

J is TRBJ1-5 and V is TRBV15; 7 bases agree with TRBD1. After removal of 1 base from V and 7 bases from J, the junction contained 7 bases not matched to a gene. Germline lookup yields CDR1 LNHNV and CDR2 YYDKDF (reference sequence). The CDR3 contains 15 residues. CDR3: CATSRADRVGQPQHF. The CDR3 DNA follows: TGTGCCACCAGCAGAGCCGACAGGGTTGGGCAGCCCCAGCATTTT.

The chain links TRBV3-1 (or the pseudogene TRBV3-2) to TRBJ2-5; tentative D call: TRBD1 (6 bases). Germline loops: CDR1 LGHDT, CDR2 YNNKEL (reference sequence). The CDR3 length is 14 residues. Trimming cost V 0 bases and J 3 bases, with 8 bases left between them. The CDR3 nucleotides are TGTGCCAGCAGCCAAGACGACAGGAAAGAGACCCAGTACTTC. As protein: CASSQDDRKETQYF.

This rearrangement joins TRBV9 to TRBJ1-6; 8 nucleotides agree with TRBD1. The CDR3 runs 16 residues. Germline V gene sequence: CDR1 SGDLS, CDR2 YYNGEE. Losses at the gene ends were 4 bases for V and 7 bases for J; bases not matched to a gene: 10. The DNA of the CDR3 is TGTGCCAGCAGCCAAGGTGGGAGGACAGGGAATTCACCCCTCCACTTT. This gives the protein CASSQGGRTGNSPLHF.

The chain joins TRBV29-1 to TRBJ1-2, with 10 bases that match TRBD1. J lost 8 bases, V lost 3 bases, and 15 bases had no gene match. The CDR3 totals 16 residues. Germline assignment: CDR1 SQVTM and CDR2 ANQGSEA. The CDR3 nucleotides read TGCAGCGTTGATAGGGGGTCGACAGGGGGCGTCTCCGGCTACACCTTC. It yields the protein CSVDRGSTGGVSGYTF.

The chain uses TRBV7-9 and TRBJ2-7, with D possibly TRBD2 on 7 matching bases. The CDR3 runs 19 residues. V was shortened by 1 base and J by 2 bases, with 24 bases between the two germline ends. Germline V gene lookup returns CDR1 SEHNR and CDR2 FQNEAQ (reference sequence). CDR3 DNA sequence: TGTGCCAGCAGCTTAGGGTGGGCCCGGGGGGCGGCCATCCCCTACGAGCAGTACTTC. This gives the protein CASSLGWARGAAIPYEQYF.

This chain links TRBV24-1 with TRBJ2-3; 9 bases are shared with TRBD2. The CDR3 sequence is 18 residues long. V lost 1 base, J lost 2 bases, and 9 bases stayed unmatched. Germline V gives CDR1 KGHDR, CDR2 SFDVKD. The CDR3: CATSDLGGAGGPTDTQYF. The CDR3 DNA reads as TGTGCCACCAGTGATTTAGGCGGAGCGGGAGGACCCACAGATACGCAGTATTTT.

The chain joins TRBV27 to TRBJ2-3; D is unresolved. CDR1 and CDR2 (germline): MNHEY, SMNVEV (reference sequence). This CDR3 region has 14 residues. The V and J ends lost 3 bases and 2 bases respectively, with 9 bases between them. CDR3 sequence (DNA): TGTGCCAGCAGTTTTTCAGGTACCACAGATACGCAGTATTTT. Translation gives CASSFSGTTDTQYF.

The chain has TRBV10-1 and TRBJ2-7, with 9 bases that match TRBD2. J lost 4 bases, V lost 6 bases, and 13 bases had no gene match. CDR1 is WNHNN and CDR2 is SYGVQD in the germline V gene (reference sequence). The CDR3 spans 16 residues. CDR3 region: CASSPRTGTSSYEQYF. The CDR3 bases are TGCGCCAGCAGCCCTAGGACCGGGACTAGCAGTTACGAGCAGTACTTC.

The J gene is TRBJ2-5, the V gene TRBV7-2, with D perhaps TRBD1 (6 bases). The CDR3 runs to 17 residues. Trimming cost V 7 bases and J 5 bases, with 26 bases left between them. Germline lookup yields CDR1 SGHTA and CDR2 FQGNSA. The CDR3 bases are TGTGCCAGCAATCAAGGACAGTTTTTAGCCTCTAGGGAGACCCAGTACTTC. Its protein is CASNQGQFLASRETQYF.

This rearrangement joins TRBV7-9 to TRBJ2-1; 7 bases align to TRBD2. The CDR3 loop spans 14 amino acids. Germline CDR1 reads SEHNR; CDR2 reads FQNEAQ (reference sequence). V shed 1 base and J 10 bases; nucleotides not matched to a gene: 7. CDR3 DNA: TGTGCCAGCAGCTTAGAGCGGGGCCTCTGGGAGCAGTTCTTC. Translation gives CASSLERGLWEQFF.

The gene calls are TRBV3-1 (or the pseudogene TRBV3-2) and TRBJ2-1, with 13 bases aligning to TRBD2. The CDR3 contains 16 residues. Germline V CDR1 and CDR2: LGHDT, YNNKEL (reference sequence). The V segment lost 3 bases and the J segment 5 bases; nucleotides outside the gene matches: 4. The CDR3 is CASSQPGLAGNNEQFF. The CDR3 DNA is TGTGCCAGCAGCCAGCCGGGACTAGCGGGAAACAATGAGCAGTTCTTC.

V and J are TRBV6-5 and TRBJ2-2, with TRBD2 as a possible D gene (5 bases). CDR1 and CDR2 from the germline V gene are MNHEY and SVGAGI. The CDR3 is 15 amino acids. Trimming stripped 7 bases from V and 5 bases from J, with 17 bases between. The CDR3 nucleotides are TGTGCCAGCACCATCTTAACCTCGGGGACCGGGGAGCTGTTTTTT. Residues: CASTILTSGTGELFF.

The rearrangement uses TRBV19 and TRBJ2-1; the D gene is possibly TRBD1 (6 bases). Germline-derived CDR1 and CDR2 are LNHDA and SQIVND (reference sequence). Trimming pared 3 bases from V and 4 bases from J, leaving 13 bases between. This CDR3 is built from 15 residues. This CDR3 reads CASSIRDKQYNEQFF. The DNA for the CDR3 is TGTGCCAGTAGTATCCGGGACAAGCAATACAATGAGCAGTTCTTC.

The rearrangement joins TRBV6-5 to TRBJ2-7, with 7 bases fitting TRBD2. The germline V gene encodes CDR1 MNHEY and CDR2 SVGAGI. This CDR3 is 13 amino acids long. Losses at the gene ends were 7 bases for V and 5 bases for J; bases not matched to a gene: 8. Here the CDR3 DNA reads TGTGCCAGCACCACTGGGGGGGTCCACGAGCAGTACTTC. Its translation: CASTTGGVHEQYF.

The chain carries TRBV20-1 and TRBJ1-5; 10 positions agree with TRBD1. CDR1 is DFQATT, CDR2 SNEGSKA, per germline (reference sequence). V gave up 3 bases and J gave up 7 bases; unmatched junction bases: 6. CDR3 length: 14 amino acids. The CDR3 loop reads CSASGTGEWQPQHF. The CDR3, as DNA: TGCAGTGCTAGTGGGACAGGGGAGTGGCAGCCCCAGCATTTT.

The genes are TRBV2 and TRBJ1-2; the match to TRBD1 covers 8 bases. V gave up 5 bases and J gave up 4 bases; unmatched junction bases: 9. The CDR3 has 15 amino acids. In germline, CDR1 is SNHLY, CDR2 FYNNEI. The CDR3 nucleotides read TGTGCCAGCAGTCAGAAGTCGGGACAGGTCTATGGCTACACCTTC. Translating gives CASSQKSGQVYGYTF.

The chain is built from TRBV6-5 and TRBJ2-7, with 7 nucleotides matching TRBD1. Germline V lookup: CDR1 MNHEY, CDR2 SVGAGI. After removal of 6 bases from V and 6 bases from J, the junction contained 11 bases not matched to a gene. This CDR3 has 14 residues. In DNA, the CDR3 is TGTGCCAGCAGCTTCGGACAGGTGGGCTCCGAGCAGTACTTC. Its protein product is CASSFGQVGSEQYF.

The V gene is TRBV7-2, the J gene TRBJ1-3, with TRBD1 matching 7 bases. This CDR3 has 15 residues. Germline values: CDR1 SGHTA, CDR2 FQGNSA. Losses at the gene ends were 1 base for V and 4 bases for J; bases not matched to a gene: 4. The CDR3 DNA sequence: TGTGCCAGCAGCTTAGAGGGGGCGCCGGGAAACACCATATATTTT. Translating gives CASSLEGAPGNTIYF.

V is TRBV19 and J is TRBJ1-6; 10 nucleotides align to TRBD1. The CDR3 runs 15 residues. Germline CDR1 LNHDA, CDR2 SQIVND (reference sequence). Trimming cost V 6 bases and J 9 bases; bases outside gene matches: 8. CDR3: CASRRTGGFRSPLHF. CDR3 nucleotides: TGTGCCAGTAGAAGGACAGGGGGTTTCCGTTCACCCCTCCACTTT.

The chain uses TRBV15 and TRBJ2-7, with D hard to call. V was shortened by 0 bases and J by 3 bases, with 3 bases between the two germline ends. Germline lookup yields CDR1 LNHNV and CDR2 YYDKDF (reference sequence). This CDR3 has 12 residues. This CDR3 reads CATSRDHYEQYF. The CDR3 bases are TGTGCCACCAGCAGAGATCACTACGAGCAGTACTTC.

The rearrangement links TRBV7-8 to TRBJ2-1, with 10 bases that match TRBD2. Germline CDR1 and CDR2: SGHVS and FQNEAQ. V lost 5 bases, J lost 4 bases, and 5 bases stayed unmatched. The CDR3 totals 15 residues. This CDR3 reads CASSPSGRGYNEQFF. CDR3 DNA sequence: TGTGCCAGCAGCCCAAGCGGGAGGGGGTACAATGAGCAGTTCTTC.

V is TRBV5-1 and J is TRBJ2-7; 7 nucleotides line up with TRBD2. This CDR3 region has 16 residues. With V trimmed by 2 bases and J by 3 bases, 11 bases remained unmatched. Looked up from germline, CDR1 is SGHRS and CDR2 is YFSETQ. CDR3: CASSFPEREGFYEQYF. CDR3 sequence (DNA): TGCGCCAGCAGCTTCCCAGAGCGGGAAGGATTCTACGAGCAGTACTTC.

The chain carries TRBV3-1 (or the pseudogene TRBV3-2) and TRBJ2-2; no reliable D call. CDR3 length equals 16 residues. Germline V gene sequence: CDR1 LGHDT, CDR2 YNNKEL (reference sequence). The ends were cut back, 2 bases at V and 0 bases at J, with 10 bases in the middle. CDR3 amino acids: CASSQYKTPNTGELFF. CDR3 bases: TGTGCCAGCAGCCAATATAAAACACCGAACACCGGGGAGCTGTTTTTT.

The CDR3 is CASSISGPYEQYF. The CDR3 DNA sequence: TGTGCCAGTAGTATTAGTGGTCCCTACGAGCAGTACTTC. J is TRBJ2-7 and V is TRBV19; D gene unclear. The V and J ends lost 3 bases and 2 bases respectively, with 8 bases between them. This CDR3 comprises 13 residues. Germline CDR1 is LNHDA and CDR2 is SQIVND (reference sequence).